The sequence of this T cell receptor (beta chain) was determined in a study of blood T cell repertoires in COVID-19. Method: immunoSEQ multiplex PCR; TCRdb's copy keeps in-frame clones and lacks some. The data hold approximately 60,000 clones, with 60% to 80% observed a single time. The germline V gene encodes CDR1 SNHLY and CDR2 FYNNEI. With 6 bases removed from V and 0 bases from J, the gap between germline ends came to 12 bases. This CDR3 comprises 15 residues. The specimen sequenced was peripheral blood. The V call is TRBV2, the J call TRBJ1-5; a weak D match, TRBD1 (5 bases). The receptor comes from a man between 60 and 70 years old with acute or convalescent COVID-19. The CDR3 nucleotides read TGTGCCAGCAGCTCACAGGCTAATAGCAATCAGCCCCAGCATTTT. This codes for CASSSQANSNQPQHF.